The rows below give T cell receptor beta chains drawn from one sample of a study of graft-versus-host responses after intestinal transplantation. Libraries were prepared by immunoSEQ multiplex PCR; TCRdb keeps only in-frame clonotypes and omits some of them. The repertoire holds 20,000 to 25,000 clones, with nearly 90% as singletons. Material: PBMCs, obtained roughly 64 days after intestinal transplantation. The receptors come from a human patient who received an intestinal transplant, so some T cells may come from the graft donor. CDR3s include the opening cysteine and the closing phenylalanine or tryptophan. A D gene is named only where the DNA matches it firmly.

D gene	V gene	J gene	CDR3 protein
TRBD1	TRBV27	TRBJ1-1	CASRGIGQGTYRAFF
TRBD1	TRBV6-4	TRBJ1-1	CASSEQGENTEAFF
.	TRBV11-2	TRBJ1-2	CASVKGVGNYGYTF
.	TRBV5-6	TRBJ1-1	CASSSPGFNTEAFF
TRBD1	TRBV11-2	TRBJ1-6	CASSPRQGRNSPLHF
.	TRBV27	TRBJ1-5	CASSLAGNQPQHF
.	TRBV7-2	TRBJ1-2	CASSSPPLADGYTF
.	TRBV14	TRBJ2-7	CASSHRPYEQYF
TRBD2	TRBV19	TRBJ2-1	CASKGPTSDNEQFF
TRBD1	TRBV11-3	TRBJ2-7	CASSVGTGPYEQYF
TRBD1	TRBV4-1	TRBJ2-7	CASSRGTGDYYEQYF
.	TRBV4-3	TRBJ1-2	CASSQDPRDPYGYTF
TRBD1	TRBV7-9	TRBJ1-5	CASSLGGTVNQPQHF
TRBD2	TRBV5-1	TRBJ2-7	CASSVGTTYEQYF
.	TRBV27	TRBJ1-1	CASSSPTGNTEAFF
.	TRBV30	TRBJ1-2	CAWSVLEGYTF
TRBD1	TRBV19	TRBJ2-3	CASRNRGQGTDTQYF
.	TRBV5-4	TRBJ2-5	CASSLASPETQYF
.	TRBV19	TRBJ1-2	CASSTGRRDTF
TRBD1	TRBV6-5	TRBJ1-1	CASSEGQVNTEAFF
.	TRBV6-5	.	CASSSRITTYEQYF
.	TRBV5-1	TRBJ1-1	CASSLETGGPGTIMNTEAFF
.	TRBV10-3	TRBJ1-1	CASQWEEAFF
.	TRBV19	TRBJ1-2	CASSTNNYGYTF
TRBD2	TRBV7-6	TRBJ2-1	CASSPPAGGGLNEQFF
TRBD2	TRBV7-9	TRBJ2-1	CASSFPSGGPNEQFF
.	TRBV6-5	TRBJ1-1	CASSYDGSTEAFF
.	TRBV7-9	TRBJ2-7	CASSLVRGEDSYEQYF
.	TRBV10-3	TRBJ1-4	CAISDVGPGEKLFF
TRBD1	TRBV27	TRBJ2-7	CASSLLGTGFDEQYF
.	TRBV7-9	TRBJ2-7	CASSLPHYEQYF
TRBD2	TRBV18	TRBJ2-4	CASSPPLGLAANIQYF
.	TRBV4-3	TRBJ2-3	CASSQDPRSRRNTQYF
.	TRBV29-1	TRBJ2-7	CSVVLSGVSYEQYF